The 19 T cell receptor beta chains given below trace back to one sample, sequenced in a study of liver allograft versus peripheral blood T cells. About the research overall: Repertoires of T cell receptors in transplanted livers were compared with recipients' peripheral blood repertoires.

TCRdb called the reads again in MiXCR, with one record for every CDR3 protein. The sample carries 15,000 or so distinct CDR3 sequences, 22% recorded once. These receptors all stem from a human patient who had a liver transplant. The graft donor may have contributed some T cells.

In this sample, this clonotype turned up a few times. The CDR3: CASRSQPSPLHF. DNA of the CDR3: TGTGCCAGTAGATCACAACCATCACCCCTCCACTTT. The gene calls are TRBV19 and TRBJ1-6; the D is unclear. This CDR3 has 12 amino acids. Germline loops: CDR1 LNHDA, CDR2 SQIVND (reference sequence). Trimming took off 6 bases at V and 10 bases at J, with 10 bases between the two ends.

This clonotype was seen only a few times. The junction differs from germline at one of its ends, possibly a read error. The rearrangement joins TRBV7-2 to TRBJ1-5; D unresolved. This CDR3 is 13 amino acids long. Germline CDR1 reads SGHTA; CDR2 reads FQGNSA. The CDR3 here is CASSLYSYQPQHF. The CDR3 bases are TGTGCCAGCAGCTTATATAGCTATCAGCCCCAGCATTTT.

This clonotype was detected ten times or more. The chain employs TRBV6-2 or TRBV6-3 and TRBJ1-2, with D possibly being TRBD1 (6 bases). The CDR3 consists of 13 residues. The germline CDR1 and CDR2 sequences are MNHEY and SVGEGT. The V and J ends lost 2 bases and 6 bases respectively, with 10 bases between them. CDR3 protein: CASSYRTAHGYTF. The CDR3 DNA sequence: TGTGCCAGCAGTTACCGGACAGCCCATGGCTACACCTTC.

Sample share makes this clonotype medium-sized. This sequence joins TRBV18 and TRBJ1-2; TRBD1 aligns across 9 bases. Germline trimming cut 5 bases from V and 1 base from J; bases unmatched to any gene: 8. Per germline, CDR1 KGHSH and CDR2 LQKENI. This CDR3 is 16 amino acids long. The CDR3, as DNA: TGTGCCAGCTCAGAGGGACAGGGCACCTTTAACTATGGCTACACCTTC. Translation gives CASSEGQGTFNYGYTF.

This clonotype was seen many times. This rearrangement joins TRBV19 to TRBJ2-6, with D maybe TRBD2 (5 bases). V gave up 8 bases and J gave up 2 bases, with 10 bases separating them. Germline V gene lookup returns CDR1 LNHDA and CDR2 SQIVND (reference sequence). CDR3 size: 14 residues. Here the CDR3 DNA reads TGTGCCAGTGCCGGAGGAGCTGGGGCCAACGTCCTGACTTTC. Protein sequence: CASAGGAGANVLTF.

This sequence joins TRBV20-1 and TRBJ2-5; 11 bases match TRBD2. Germline V gene lookup returns CDR1 DFQATT and CDR2 SNEGSKA (reference sequence). The CDR3 covers 15 residues. After removal of 5 bases from V and 5 bases from J, the junction contained 10 bases not matched to a gene. The CDR3 loop reads CSAPQAGLAEETQYF. As DNA, the CDR3 is TGCAGTGCTCCCCAGGCGGGACTAGCGGAGGAGACCCAGTACTTC.

V gene TRBV6-2 or TRBV6-3 combines with J gene TRBJ1-5; TRBD1 matches 8 bases. CDR3 size: 16 residues. Germline lookup yields CDR1 MNHEY and CDR2 SVGEGT. The V and J ends lost 0 bases and 2 bases, in that order; junction bases with no gene match: 3. CDR3 DNA sequence: TGTGCCAGCAGTTACTCGGGCAGGGGGCGCAATCAGCCCCAGCATTTT. Its protein product is CASSYSGRGRNQPQHF.

This clonotype is categorized as medium-sized. The J gene is TRBJ2-2, the V gene TRBV18; TRBD1 is a possible D gene (6 bases). CDR1 is KGHSH and CDR2 is LQKENI in the germline V gene. This CDR3 region has 16 residues. The germline V and J ends were trimmed by 1 base and 0 bases, with 9 bases remaining between them. CDR3 sequence: CASSPRSGANTGELFF. CDR3 nucleotides: TGTGCCAGCTCACCACGGTCAGGGGCGAACACCGGGGAGCTGTTTTTT.

Sample share makes this clonotype medium-sized. This rearrangement joins TRBV10-3 to TRBJ2-1; 12 bases match TRBD2. Germline assignment: CDR1 ENHRY and CDR2 SYGVKD. The V and J ends lost 2 bases and 5 bases, in that order; junction bases with no gene match: 7. The CDR3 totals 17 residues. CDR3 sequence (DNA): TGTGCCATCAGTGAGATTAAGACTAGCGGGAGTCACAATGAGCAGTTCTTC. Its protein is CAISEIKTSGSHNEQFF.

CDR3 nucleotides: TGTGCCAGCAGTTTAACTAGGCCCCCAGATACGCAGTATTTT. Its translation: CASSLTRPPDTQYF. The rearrangement joins TRBV12-3 or TRBV12-4 to TRBJ2-3; D perhaps matches TRBD2 (5 bases). CDR3 size: 14 residues. V was shortened by 2 bases and J by 4 bases, with 10 bases between the two germline ends.

The CDR3 reads CSAPRGNSPLHF. CDR3 sequence (DNA): TGCAGTGCTCCCAGGGGTAATTCACCCCTCCACTTT. This chain links TRBV20-1 with TRBJ1-6; D perhaps matches TRBD1 (6 bases). V shed 5 bases and J shed 6 bases, with 8 bases lying between them. CDR3 length equals 12 residues. Per the germline V gene, CDR1 is DFQATT and CDR2 is SNEGSKA (reference sequence).

The V call is TRBV19, the J call TRBJ1-1; D call uncertain. V shed 0 bases and J shed 3 bases, with 11 bases lying between them. Per germline, CDR1 LNHDA and CDR2 SQIVND (reference sequence). The CDR3 has 15 amino acids. The CDR3 sequence: CASSIEPESYTEAFF. The CDR3 DNA reads TGTGCCAGTAGTATAGAACCCGAGTCGTACACTGAAGCTTTCTTT. Complete variable domain (other parts from reference TRBV19 and TRBJ1-1): DGGITQSPKYLFRKEGQNVTLSCEQNLNHDAMYWYRQDPGQGLRLIYYSQIVNDFQKGDIAEGYSVSREKKESFPLTVTSAQKNPTAFYLCASSIEPESYTEAFFGQGTRLTVV.

This clonotype is medium-sized (0.01 to 0.1%) in the sample. This rearrangement joins TRBV7-2 to TRBJ2-7, with unresolved D. CDR3 size: 13 residues. Looked up from germline, CDR1 is SGHTA and CDR2 is FQGNSA. Trimming took off 5 bases at V and 2 bases at J, with 10 bases between the two ends. CDR3 residues: CASSPIRTYEQYF. The CDR3 nucleotides read TGTGCCAGCAGCCCTATCAGGACCTACGAGCAGTACTTC.

Regarding this clonotype: This could be a read error, since a much larger clone is one nucleotide away. This chain uses TRBV27 with TRBJ2-1; either TRBD1 or TRBD2 may supply D (5 bases each). The CDR3 is 15 residues long. In germline, CDR1 is MNHEY, CDR2 SMNVEV (reference sequence). The CDR3, as DNA: TGTGCCAGCAGTCGGGACGGAAGCTCCTACAATGAGAAGTTCTTC. This encodes CASSRDGSSYNEKFF.

This clonotype occurred many times. The chain uses TRBV29-1 and TRBJ2-7; 7 bases fit TRBD1. Germline-derived CDR1 and CDR2 are SQVTM and ANQGSEA. Trimming at V came to 6 bases and at J to 6 bases, leaving 8 bases not matched to a gene. The CDR3 contains 12 residues. The CDR3, as DNA: TGCAGCGTCTTGAGGGGGCGCCGCGAGCAGTACTTC. Translating gives CSVLRGRREQYF.

This clonotype was detected a few times. This chain uses TRBV6-5 with TRBJ1-2; D gene uncertain. From germline, CDR1 is MNHEY and CDR2 SVGAGI. The CDR3 contains 15 residues. V was shortened by 0 bases and J by 7 bases, with 15 bases between the two germline ends. CDR3 region: CASSYSGSSPRGYTF. CDR3 DNA: TGTGCCAGCAGTTACTCTGGCAGCTCACCTCGTGGCTACACCTTC.

The V call is TRBV28, the J call TRBJ1-6, with D possibly matching TRBD1 (5 bases). Germline lookup yields CDR1 MDHEN and CDR2 SYDVKM. The CDR3 has 13 amino acids. With 7 bases removed from V and 14 bases from J, the gap between germline ends came to 18 bases. CDR3 protein: CASTGTPILSLHF. In DNA form, the CDR3 reads TGTGCCAGCACAGGGACCCCTATTTTATCCCTCCACTTT.

There are a few counts of this clonotype. The rearrangement joins TRBV12-3 or TRBV12-4 to TRBJ2-5; TRBD2 agrees at 12 bases. The CDR3 contains 13 residues. The J segment lost 4 bases and the V segment lost 6 bases, leaving 0 bases of the junction unmatched. CDR3 sequence (DNA): TGTGCCAGCAGGGGACTAGCGGGAGAGACCCAGTACTTC. It is translated as CASRGLAGETQYF.

This clonotype occurred many times. This sequence joins TRBV19 and TRBJ1-1; possibly TRBD1 for D (6 bases). Germline V lookup: CDR1 LNHDA, CDR2 SQIVND (reference sequence). Trimming shortened V by 0 bases and J by 3 bases, and 20 bases separated the two germline ends. CDR3 length: 18 residues. The CDR3 region is CASSIDLRTASGDTEAFF. The CDR3, as DNA: TGTGCCAGTAGTATAGACCTAAGGACAGCGAGTGGGGACACTGAAGCTTTCTTT. Full variable domain (rest looked up from reference TRBV19 and TRBJ1-1): DGGITQSPKYLFRKEGQNVTLSCEQNLNHDAMYWYRQDPGQGLRLIYYSQIVNDFQKGDIAEGYSVSREKKESFPLTVTSAQKNPTAFYLCASSIDLRTASGDTEAFFGQGTRLTVV.